The clone carrying this TCR beta chain was recorded once. Antigen specificity is unknown. This sample stems from a study of cytomegalovirus exposure and HLA in healthy donors. The wider study: The same platform used for the roughly 610 first-cohort repertoires was also used for the 90 to 150 validation repertoires, as a later analysis reported.

Profiled with immunoSEQ multiplex PCR; TCRdb holds only in-frame clones, not every one. The profile shows about 64,000 clones, around 95% of them singletons. V lost 2 bases to trimming and J lost 1 base; unmatched junction nucleotides: 6. The CDR3 has 17 amino acids. Germline V CDR1 and CDR2: MDHEN, SYDVKM. General observations from the study: It was found in a later analysis that first-cohort TCR clusters tended to co-occur in the 130 or so validation repertoires. The study recorded about 150 TCR beta chains that were cytomegalovirus-associated. CMV antigen specificity of a few CMV-associated chains was confirmed in vitro.

The genes are TRBV28 and TRBJ2-1, with 9 bases aligning to TRBD2. This clonotype was sampled from a woman aged 18 to 35 in good health and CMV-seropositive. The specimen was PBMCs. In nucleotides, the CDR3 is TGTGCCAGCAGTTTAGGGATTAGCGGGGGTTCCTACAATGAGCAGTTCTTC. Protein: CASSLGISGGSYNEQFF.